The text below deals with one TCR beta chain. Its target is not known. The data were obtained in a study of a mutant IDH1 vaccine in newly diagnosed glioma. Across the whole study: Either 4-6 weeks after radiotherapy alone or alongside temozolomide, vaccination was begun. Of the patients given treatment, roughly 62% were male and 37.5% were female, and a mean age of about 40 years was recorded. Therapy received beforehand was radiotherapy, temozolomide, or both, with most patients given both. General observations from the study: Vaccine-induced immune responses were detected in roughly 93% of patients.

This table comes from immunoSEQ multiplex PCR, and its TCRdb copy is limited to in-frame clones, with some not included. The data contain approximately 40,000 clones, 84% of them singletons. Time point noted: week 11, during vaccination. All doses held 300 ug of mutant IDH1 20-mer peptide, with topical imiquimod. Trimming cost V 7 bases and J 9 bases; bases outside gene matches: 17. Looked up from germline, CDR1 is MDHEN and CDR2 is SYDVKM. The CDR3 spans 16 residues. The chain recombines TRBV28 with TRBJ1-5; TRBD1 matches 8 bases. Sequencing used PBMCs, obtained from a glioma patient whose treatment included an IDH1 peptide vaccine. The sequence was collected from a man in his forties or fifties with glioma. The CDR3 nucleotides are TGTGCCAGCACCTCCATTCAGGGGGCGGTAAGTCGGCCCCAGCATTTT. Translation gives CASTSIQGAVSRPQHF. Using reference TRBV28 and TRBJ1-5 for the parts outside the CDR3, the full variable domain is DVKVTQSSRYLVKRTGEKVFLECVQDMDHENMFWYRQDPGLGLRLIYFSYDVKMKEKGDIPEGYSVSREKKERFSLILESASTNQTSMYLCASTSIQGAVSRPQHFGDGTRLSIL.